This T cell receptor beta chain was observed in a study of prognosis after radiotherapy for stage I lung cancer. Study details: Among the patients, about 7 had squamous cell carcinoma and some 11 had adenocarcinoma.

Details on this clonotype: What it recognizes is unknown. Sequence at one end of the junction differs from germline and may be a read error.

Template was genomic DNA; TCR beta CDR3 amplified in two multiplex PCR rounds. Primers targeting each individual TRBV and TRBJ gene were applied in first-round PCR. One entry per CDR3 protein results from TCRdb running MiXCR on the multiplex PCR reads. Here the sample spans roughly 20,000 distinct CDR3 sequences, around 46% being singletons. General study points: The authors reported that TRBV and TRBJ gene usage differed between patients with and without metastases.

This material consisted of PBMCs, taken before or after stereotactic body radiation therapy (not recorded which). The sequence came from a donor over 45 with non-small cell lung cancer.

CDR3 sequence (DNA): TGTGCCAGCACACGTGGATATGATCAGTTCTTC. This codes for CASTRGYDQFF. The chain employs TRBV2 and TRBJ2-1; D remains unclear. This CDR3 spans 11 amino acids. Germline loops: CDR1 SNHLY, CDR2 FYNNEI.